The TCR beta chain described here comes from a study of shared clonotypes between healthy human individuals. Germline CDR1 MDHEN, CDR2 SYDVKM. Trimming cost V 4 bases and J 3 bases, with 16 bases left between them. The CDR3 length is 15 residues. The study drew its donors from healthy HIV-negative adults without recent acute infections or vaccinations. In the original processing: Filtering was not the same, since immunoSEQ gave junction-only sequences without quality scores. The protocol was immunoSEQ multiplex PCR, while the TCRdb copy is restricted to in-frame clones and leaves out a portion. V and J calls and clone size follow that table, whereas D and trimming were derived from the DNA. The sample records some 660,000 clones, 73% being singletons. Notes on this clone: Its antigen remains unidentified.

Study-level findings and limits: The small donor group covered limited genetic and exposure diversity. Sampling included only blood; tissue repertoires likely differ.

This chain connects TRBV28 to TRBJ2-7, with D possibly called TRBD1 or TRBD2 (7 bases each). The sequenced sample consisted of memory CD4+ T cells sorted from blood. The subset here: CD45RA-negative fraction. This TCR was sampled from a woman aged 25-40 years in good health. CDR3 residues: CASSSGGTGVYEQYF. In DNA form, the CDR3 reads TGTGCCAGCAGTTCGGGGGGAACAGGGGTCTACGAGCAGTACTTC.